This T cell receptor beta chain was sequenced during a study of blood T cell repertoires in COVID-19. The V segment lost 0 bases and the J segment 1 base; nucleotides outside the gene matches: 2. Germline loops: CDR1 SGHNT, CDR2 YYREEE (reference sequence). The CDR3 length is 15 residues. In the original processing: Nucleated cell counts were estimated from reference gene primer amplification. Produced via immunoSEQ multiplex PCR; TCRdb's table is partial and in-frame only. V and J calls and clone size come straight from that table; D and trimming were deduced from the DNA. The profile shows 260,000 or so clones, around 90% of them singletons.

The specimen was peripheral blood. The chain links TRBV5-4 to TRBJ1-1, with 8 nucleotides matching TRBD1. The TCR was taken from a human donor in a cohort sampled during active COVID-19. CDR3 coding DNA: TGTGCCAGCAGCTTGGGAGGGACAGGGAACACTGAAGCTTTCTTT. This sequence encodes CASSLGGTGNTEAFF.